This T cell receptor (beta chain) is drawn from a study of beta chain features in type 1 diabetes. Overall study results and limits: Sequencing of cDNA might inflate the share of cells that strongly express TCR. People with Type 1 diabetes carried modestly yet significantly shorter TCRB CDR3s in all four CD4+ subsets.

Expressed TCRB transcripts were sequenced, since all the RNA that had been isolated was reverse transcribed. Sequenced by immunoSEQ multiplex PCR; TCRdb stores in-frame clones only, minus some. The sample consists of under 300,000 clones, around 26% of them appearing once. As regards this clone: Its cognate antigen is unknown.

Between the trimmed V and J ends, which lost 6 bases and 4 bases, there was a span of 20 bases. Germline V gene data show CDR1 as SGHNT and CDR2 as YYREEE (reference sequence). The CDR3 is 15 residues long. The chain couples TRBV5-4 to TRBJ2-7; weak D call: TRBD1 (6 bases). Sequenced material: central memory CD4+ T cells from blood. The clonotype comes from a man younger than 45 in good health. CDR3: CASTWGPDSPYEQYF. CDR3 DNA sequence: TGTGCCAGCACTTGGGGACCGGACAGCCCTTACGAGCAGTACTTC.